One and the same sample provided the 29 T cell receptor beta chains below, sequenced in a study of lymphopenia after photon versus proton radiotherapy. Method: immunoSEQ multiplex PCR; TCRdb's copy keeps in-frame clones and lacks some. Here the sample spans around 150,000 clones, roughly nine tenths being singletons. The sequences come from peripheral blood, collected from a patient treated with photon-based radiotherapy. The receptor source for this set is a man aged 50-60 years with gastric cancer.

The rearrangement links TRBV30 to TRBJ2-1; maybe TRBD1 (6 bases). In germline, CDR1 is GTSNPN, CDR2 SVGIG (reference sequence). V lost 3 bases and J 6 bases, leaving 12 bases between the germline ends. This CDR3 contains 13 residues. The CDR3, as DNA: TGTGCCTGGAGACAGGGTGGGGGCAATGAGCAGTTCTTC. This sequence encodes CAWRQGGGNEQFF.

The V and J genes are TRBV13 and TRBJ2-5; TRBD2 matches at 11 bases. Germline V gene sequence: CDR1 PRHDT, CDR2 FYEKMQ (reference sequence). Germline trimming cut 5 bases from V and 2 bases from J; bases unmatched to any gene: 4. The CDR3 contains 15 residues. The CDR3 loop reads CASSRTSGPQETQYF. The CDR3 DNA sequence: TGTGCCAGCAGCCGGACTAGCGGGCCTCAAGAGACCCAGTACTTC.

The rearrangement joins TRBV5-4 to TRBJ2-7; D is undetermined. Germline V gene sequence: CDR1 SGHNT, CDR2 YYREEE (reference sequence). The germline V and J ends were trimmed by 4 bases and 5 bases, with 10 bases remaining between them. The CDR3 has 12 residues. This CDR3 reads CASSVFGHEQYF. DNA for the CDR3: TGTGCCAGCAGCGTGTTCGGGCACGAGCAGTACTTC.

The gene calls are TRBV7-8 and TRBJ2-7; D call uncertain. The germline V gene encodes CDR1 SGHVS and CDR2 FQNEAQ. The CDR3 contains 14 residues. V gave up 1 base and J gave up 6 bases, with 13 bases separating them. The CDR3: CASSLEGQLSEQYF. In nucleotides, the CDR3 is TGTGCCAGCAGCTTAGAGGGTCAGCTCAGCGAGCAGTACTTC. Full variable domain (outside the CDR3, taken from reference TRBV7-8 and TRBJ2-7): GAGVSQSPRYKVAKRGQDVALRCDPISGHVSLFWYQQALGQGPEFLTYFQNEAQLDKSGLPSDRFFAERPEGSVSTLKIQRTQQEDSAVYLCASSLEGQLSEQYFGPGTRLTVT.

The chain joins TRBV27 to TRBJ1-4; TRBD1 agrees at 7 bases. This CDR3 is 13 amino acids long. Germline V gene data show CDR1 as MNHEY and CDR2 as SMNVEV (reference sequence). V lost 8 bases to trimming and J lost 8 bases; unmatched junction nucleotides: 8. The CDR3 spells CASRRQGSEKLFF. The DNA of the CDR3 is TGTGCCAGCCGAAGACAGGGTAGCGAAAAACTGTTTTTT.

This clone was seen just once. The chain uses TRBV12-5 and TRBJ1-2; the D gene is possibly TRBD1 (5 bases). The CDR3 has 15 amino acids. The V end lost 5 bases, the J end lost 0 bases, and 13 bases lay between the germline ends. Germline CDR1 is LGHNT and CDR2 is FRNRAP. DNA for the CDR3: TGTGCTAGTGGTCGGGAGGGGCCTACTAACTATGGCTACACCTTC. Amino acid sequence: CASGREGPTNYGYTF.

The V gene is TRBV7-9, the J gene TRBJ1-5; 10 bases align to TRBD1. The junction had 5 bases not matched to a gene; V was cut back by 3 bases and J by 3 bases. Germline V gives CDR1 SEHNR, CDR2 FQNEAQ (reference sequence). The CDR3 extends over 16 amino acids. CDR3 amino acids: CASSFGDRGPNQPQHF. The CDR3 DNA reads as TGTGCCAGCAGCTTTGGGGACAGGGGCCCCAATCAGCCCCAGCATTTT. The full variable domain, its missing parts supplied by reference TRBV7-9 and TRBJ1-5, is DTGVSQNPRHKITKRGQNVTFRCDPISEHNRLYWYRQTLGQGPEFLTYFQNEAQLEKSRLLSDRFSAERPKGSFSTLEIQRTEQGDSAMYLCASSFGDRGPNQPQHFGDGTRLSIL.

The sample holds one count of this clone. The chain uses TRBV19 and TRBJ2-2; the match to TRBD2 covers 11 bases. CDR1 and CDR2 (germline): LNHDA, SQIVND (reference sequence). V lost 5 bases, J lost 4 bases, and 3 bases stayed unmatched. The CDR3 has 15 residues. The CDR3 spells CASSVGTSGTGELFF. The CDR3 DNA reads TGTGCCAGTAGTGTGGGGACTAGCGGCACCGGGGAGCTGTTTTTT.

The CDR3 region has the DNA TGTGCCAGCAGCCCTGAGGTCGGGGGCTCTTACAATGAGCAGTTCTTC. Protein: CASSPEVGGSYNEQFF. This rearrangement joins TRBV5-4 to TRBJ2-1; the D call may be TRBD1 or TRBD2 (6 bases each). Germline lookup yields CDR1 SGHNT and CDR2 YYREEE (reference sequence). The V gene lost 4 bases and the J gene lost 4 bases, with 18 bases spanning the gap. The CDR3 is made up of 16 amino acids.

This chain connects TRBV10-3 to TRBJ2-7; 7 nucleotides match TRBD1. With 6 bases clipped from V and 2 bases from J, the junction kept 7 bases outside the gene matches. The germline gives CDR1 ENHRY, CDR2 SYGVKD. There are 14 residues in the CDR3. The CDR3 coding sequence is TGTGCCATCAGGCCCGGGACAGTGACCTACGAGCAGTACTTC. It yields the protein CAIRPGTVTYEQYF.

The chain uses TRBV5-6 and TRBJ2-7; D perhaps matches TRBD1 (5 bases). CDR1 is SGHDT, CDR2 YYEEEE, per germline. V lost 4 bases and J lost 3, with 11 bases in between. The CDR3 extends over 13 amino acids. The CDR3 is CASSMTDYYEQYF. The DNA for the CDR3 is TGTGCCAGCAGCATGACAGATTACTACGAGCAGTACTTC.

The CDR3 spells CASSLQRDTDTQYF. CDR3 DNA sequence: TGTGCCAGCAGTTTGCAGCGGGACACAGATACGCAGTATTTT. The chain joins TRBV27 to TRBJ2-3; 7 bases match TRBD2. Germline V gene lookup returns CDR1 MNHEY and CDR2 SMNVEV (reference sequence). V dropped 3 bases and J dropped 2; count of bases not matched to a gene: 2. The CDR3 contains 14 residues.

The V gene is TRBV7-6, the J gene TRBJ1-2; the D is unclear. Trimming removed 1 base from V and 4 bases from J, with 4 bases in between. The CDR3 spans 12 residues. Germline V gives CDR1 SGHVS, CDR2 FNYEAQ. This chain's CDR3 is CASSLDTYGYTF. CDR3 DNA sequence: TGTGCCAGCAGCTTAGACACCTATGGCTACACCTTC.

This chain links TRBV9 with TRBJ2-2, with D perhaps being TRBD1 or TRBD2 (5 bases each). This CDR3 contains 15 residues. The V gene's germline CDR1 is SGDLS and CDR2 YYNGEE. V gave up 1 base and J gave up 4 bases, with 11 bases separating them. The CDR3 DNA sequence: TGTGCCAGCAGCGTACTGGGGGACGTCACCGGGGAGCTGTTTTTT. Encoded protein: CASSVLGDVTGELFF.

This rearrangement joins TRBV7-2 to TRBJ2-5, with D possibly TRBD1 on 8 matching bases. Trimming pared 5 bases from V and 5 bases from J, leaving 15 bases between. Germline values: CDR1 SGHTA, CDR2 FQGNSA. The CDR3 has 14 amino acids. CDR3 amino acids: CASSRDRGGETQYF. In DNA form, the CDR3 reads TGTGCCAGCAGCCGTGACAGGGGAGGGGAGACCCAGTACTTC.

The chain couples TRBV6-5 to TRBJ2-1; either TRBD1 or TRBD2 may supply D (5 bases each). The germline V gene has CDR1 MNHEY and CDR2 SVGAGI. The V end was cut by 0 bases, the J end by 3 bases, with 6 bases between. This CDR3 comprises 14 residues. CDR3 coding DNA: TGTGCCAGCAGTTACTCTGGGGGCTACAATGAGCAGTTCTTC. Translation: CASSYSGGYNEQFF.

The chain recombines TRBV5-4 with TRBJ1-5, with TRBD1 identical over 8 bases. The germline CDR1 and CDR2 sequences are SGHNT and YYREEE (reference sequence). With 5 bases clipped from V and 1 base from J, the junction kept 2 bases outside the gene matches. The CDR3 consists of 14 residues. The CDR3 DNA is TGTGCCAGCAGACGGACAGGGAGCAATCAGCCCCAGCATTTT. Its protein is CASRRTGSNQPQHF.

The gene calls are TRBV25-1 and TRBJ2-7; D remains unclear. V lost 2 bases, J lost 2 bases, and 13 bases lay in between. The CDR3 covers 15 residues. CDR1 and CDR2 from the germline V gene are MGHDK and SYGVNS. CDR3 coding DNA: TGTGCCAGCAGTGAAGAATCCGGCCGAACCTACGAGCAGTACTTC. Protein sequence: CASSEESGRTYEQYF.

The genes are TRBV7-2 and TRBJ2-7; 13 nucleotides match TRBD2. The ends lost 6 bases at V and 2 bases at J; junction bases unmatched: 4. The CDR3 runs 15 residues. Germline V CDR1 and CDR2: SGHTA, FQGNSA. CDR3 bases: TGTGCCAGCAGTTGGACTAGCGGGAGTCCCTACGAGCAGTACTTC. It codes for CASSWTSGSPYEQYF.

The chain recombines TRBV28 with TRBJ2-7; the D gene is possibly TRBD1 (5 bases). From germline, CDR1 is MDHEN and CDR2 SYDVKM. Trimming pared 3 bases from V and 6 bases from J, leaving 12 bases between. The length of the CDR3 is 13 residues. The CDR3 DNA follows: TGTGCCAGCAGTTTGGGCTCTAGGGGCGAGCAGTACTTC. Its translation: CASSLGSRGEQYF.

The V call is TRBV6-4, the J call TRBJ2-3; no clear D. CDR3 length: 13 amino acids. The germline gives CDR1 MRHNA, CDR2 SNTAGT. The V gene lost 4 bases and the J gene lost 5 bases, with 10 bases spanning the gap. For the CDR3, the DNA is TGTGCCAGCAGTGTCAGCATGGGAGATACGCAGTATTTT. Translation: CASSVSMGDTQYF.

For the CDR3, the DNA is TGTGCCAGCAGTGGGACAGCCGGAGGCTACACCTTC. This encodes CASSGTAGGYTF. The chain has TRBV6-5 and TRBJ1-2, with 7 bases matching TRBD1. The CDR3 totals 12 residues. In germline, CDR1 is MNHEY, CDR2 SVGAGI. With V trimmed by 5 bases and J by 8 bases, 5 bases remained unmatched.

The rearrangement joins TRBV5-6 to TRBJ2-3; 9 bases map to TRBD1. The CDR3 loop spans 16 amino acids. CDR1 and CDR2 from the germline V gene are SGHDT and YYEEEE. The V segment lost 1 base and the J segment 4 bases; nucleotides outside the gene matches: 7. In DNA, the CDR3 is TGTGCCAGCAGCTTGCTGGGACAGGGTGTGCCAGATACGCAGTATTTT. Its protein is CASSLLGQGVPDTQYF.

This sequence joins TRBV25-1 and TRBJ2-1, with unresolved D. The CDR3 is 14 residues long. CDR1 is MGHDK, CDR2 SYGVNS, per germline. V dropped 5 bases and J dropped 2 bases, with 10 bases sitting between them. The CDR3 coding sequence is TGTGCCAGCAGTTCCAGAATAACCTACAATGAGCAGTTCTTC. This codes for CASSSRITYNEQFF.

Written as DNA, the CDR3 is TGTGCCAGCAGCCGCTTGACTAGCGGGTCCCACGAGCAGTACTTC. It encodes CASSRLTSGSHEQYF. The V gene is TRBV5-4, the J gene TRBJ2-7, with TRBD2 identical over 10 bases. The V and J ends lost 4 bases and 5 bases, in that order; junction bases with no gene match: 9. Per the germline V gene, CDR1 is SGHNT and CDR2 is YYREEE (reference sequence). The CDR3 contains 15 residues.

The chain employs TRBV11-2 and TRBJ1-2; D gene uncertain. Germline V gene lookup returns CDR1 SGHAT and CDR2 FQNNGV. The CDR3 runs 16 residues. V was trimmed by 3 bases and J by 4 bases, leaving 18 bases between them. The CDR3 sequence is CASSLSGGEMTYGYTF. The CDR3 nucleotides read TGTGCCAGCAGCTTGAGCGGCGGGGAGATGACCTATGGCTACACCTTC.

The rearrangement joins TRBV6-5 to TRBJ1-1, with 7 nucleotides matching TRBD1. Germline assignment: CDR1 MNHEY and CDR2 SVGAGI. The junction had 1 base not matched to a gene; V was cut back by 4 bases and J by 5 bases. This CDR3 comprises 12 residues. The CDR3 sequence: CASSSRGTEAFF. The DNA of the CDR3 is TGTGCCAGCAGTTCCAGGGGGACTGAAGCTTTCTTT.

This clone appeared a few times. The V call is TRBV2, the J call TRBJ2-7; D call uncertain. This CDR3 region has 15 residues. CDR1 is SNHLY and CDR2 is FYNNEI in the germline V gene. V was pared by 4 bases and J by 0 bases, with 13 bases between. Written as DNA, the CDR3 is TGTGCCAGCAGTGTATCGAGTTCTGGCTCCTACGAGCAGTACTTC. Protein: CASSVSSSGSYEQYF.

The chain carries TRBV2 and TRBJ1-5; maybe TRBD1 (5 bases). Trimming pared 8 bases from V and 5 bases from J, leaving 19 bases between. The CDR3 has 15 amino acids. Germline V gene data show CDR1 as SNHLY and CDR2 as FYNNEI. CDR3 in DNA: TGTGCCAGCGGGGCGACTGCCTCGGGTTATCAGCCCCAGCATTTT. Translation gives CASGATASGYQPQHF.